Below, 14 T cell receptor beta chains from the same sample are listed, as sequenced in a study of blood T cell repertoires in COVID-19. Assay: immunoSEQ multiplex PCR; the TCRdb copy retains only in-frame clones and omits some. Of approximately 210,000 clones detected, 82% appear once; the ten largest clones hold roughly 12%. Specimen: PBMCs or T cells enriched from blood (not recorded which). These receptors were taken from a man in his forties who had recovered from COVID-19.

This chain connects TRBV19 to TRBJ2-2, with TRBD1 matching 7 bases. Germline CDR1 LNHDA, CDR2 SQIVND (reference sequence). CDR3 length: 15 amino acids. After removal of 0 bases from V and 6 bases from J, the junction contained 4 bases not matched to a gene. Here the CDR3 DNA reads TGTGCCAGTAGTATAGACCAGGGGGTAGCCGGGGAGCTGTTTTTT. It codes for CASSIDQGVAGELFF. The complete variable domain, with remaining parts taken from reference TRBV19 and TRBJ2-2, reads DGGITQSPKYLFRKEGQNVTLSCEQNLNHDAMYWYRQDPGQGLRLIYYSQIVNDFQKGDIAEGYSVSREKKESFPLTVTSAQKNPTAFYLCASSIDQGVAGELFFGEGSRLTVL.

This sequence joins TRBV21-1 and TRBJ1-6; TRBD1 is the table's D call and was not checked against the DNA. TRBV21-1 is an annotated pseudogene. The CDR3 covers 16 residues. The CDR3 DNA follows: TGTGCCAGGGCCCGACAGGCCTACTCCTATAATTCACCCCTCCACTTT. Its protein product is CARARQAYSYNSPLHF.

This clone was seen a few times. The genes are TRBV5-4 and TRBJ2-5, with 8 bases that match TRBD1. The V and J ends lost 3 bases and 5 bases, in that order; junction bases with no gene match: 3. CDR3 length: 13 residues. The germline gives CDR1 SGHNT, CDR2 YYREEE (reference sequence). DNA for the CDR3: TGTGCCAGCAGCTACAGGGGGGCGGAGACCCAGTACTTC. This gives the protein CASSYRGAETQYF. The full variable domain, rest sourced from reference TRBV5-4 and TRBJ2-5, is ETGVTQSPTHLIKTRGQQVTLRCSSQSGHNTVSWYQQALGQGPQFIFQYYREEENGRGNFPPRFSGLQFPNYSSELNVNALELDDSALYLCASSYRGAETQYFGPGTRLLVL.

V gene TRBV11-2 combines with J gene TRBJ1-4; tentative D call: TRBD1 (5 bases). The CDR3 consists of 18 residues. Trimming cost V 0 bases and J 8 bases, with 22 bases left between them. Germline CDR1 is SGHAT and CDR2 is FQNNGV. The CDR3 DNA is TGTGCCAGCAGCTTAGATTTAGAAATAGCCAGGGTAACGGAAAAACTGTTTTTT. Protein product: CASSLDLEIARVTEKLFF.

J is TRBJ1-3 and V is TRBV18; D ambiguous. Trimming took 8 bases from V and 0 from J, leaving 14 bases between them. From germline, CDR1 is KGHSH and CDR2 LQKENI. This CDR3 is 15 amino acids long. In nucleotides, the CDR3 is TGTGCCAGCGTAACAACAGCTTACTCTGGAAACACCATATATTTT. Protein sequence: CASVTTAYSGNTIYF.

The rearrangement links TRBV18 to TRBJ1-6, with D uncertain. The CDR3 runs to 12 residues. Trimming cost V 3 bases and J 6 bases, with 3 bases left between them. The germline CDR1 and CDR2 sequences are KGHSH and LQKENI. CDR3 nucleotide sequence: TGTGCCAGCTCACCCGGTAATTCACCCCTCCACTTT. It is translated as CASSPGNSPLHF.

The chain has TRBV11-2 and TRBJ1-4; unclear D gene. Germline assignment: CDR1 SGHAT and CDR2 FQNNGV. Trimming took off 1 base at V and 14 bases at J, with 11 bases between the two ends. The CDR3 loop spans 12 amino acids. The CDR3 sequence is CASSLVREILFF. The DNA for the CDR3 is TGTGCCAGCAGCTTAGTTCGAGAAATTCTGTTTTTT.

This clone was found a few times. This sequence joins TRBV2 and TRBJ1-1; the D gene is possibly TRBD1 (6 bases). Germline CDR1 reads SNHLY; CDR2 reads FYNNEI. This CDR3 contains 15 residues. The V end was cut by 5 bases, the J end by 1 base, with 14 bases between. CDR3 nucleotides: TGTGCCAGCAGTCCCGAACTGACAGGGAACACTGAAGCTTTCTTT. Protein sequence: CASSPELTGNTEAFF.

The rearrangement links TRBV10-1 to TRBJ2-5; D gene ambiguous. Deletions cut 4 bases from V and 1 base from J, with 13 bases between. CDR3 length: 15 amino acids. The germline V gene has CDR1 WNHNN and CDR2 SYGVQD (reference sequence). The CDR3 is CASSGGPAGQETQYF. The CDR3 DNA reads TGCGCCAGCAGTGGTGGTCCTGCAGGCCAAGAGACCCAGTACTTC.

J is TRBJ2-5 and V is TRBV28, with D maybe TRBD1 (5 bases). Trimming cost V 8 bases and J 1 base, with 11 bases left between them. Germline values: CDR1 MDHEN, CDR2 SYDVKM. CDR3 length equals 13 residues. Here the CDR3 reads CASAPTAQETQYF. The CDR3 DNA sequence: TGTGCCAGCGCCCCGACAGCCCAAGAGACCCAGTACTTC.

V and J are TRBV2 and TRBJ2-7, with 7 nucleotides matching TRBD2. CDR3 length: 17 amino acids. J was trimmed by 0 bases and V by 5 bases; bases with no gene match: 13. Germline V gene sequence: CDR1 SNHLY, CDR2 FYNNEI. Written as DNA, the CDR3 is TGTGCCAGCAGTCCAGGACTAGTCGATTTGTACTCCTACGAGCAGTACGTC. Translation: CASSPGLVDLYSYEQYV.

The rearrangement joins TRBV11-2 to TRBJ1-5, with a tentative D call TRBD1 (5 bases). Germline lookup yields CDR1 SGHAT and CDR2 FQNNGV. This CDR3 has 15 amino acids. Deletions cut 1 base from V and 7 bases from J, with 14 bases between. CDR3 region: CASSLGSRGGQPQHF. The CDR3 DNA sequence: TGTGCCAGCAGCTTAGGGAGTAGGGGAGGGCAGCCCCAGCATTTT.

The chain has TRBV3-1 (or the pseudogene TRBV3-2) and TRBJ2-2; 8 bases map to TRBD2. V dropped 2 bases and J dropped 0; count of bases not matched to a gene: 2. Germline assignment: CDR1 LGHDT and CDR2 YNNKEL (reference sequence). This CDR3 has 16 amino acids. Written as DNA, the CDR3 is TGTGCCAGCAGCCAAACTAGCGGAACGAACACCGGGGAGCTGTTTTTT. It is translated as CASSQTSGTNTGELFF.

This chain joins TRBV9 and TRBJ1-6; TRBD1 matches 10 bases. Germline V CDR1 and CDR2: SGDLS, YYNGEE. The V gene end was trimmed by 5 bases and the J gene end by 5 bases; junction bases not matched to a gene: 4. The CDR3 sequence is 15 residues long. The DNA of the CDR3 is TGTGCCAGCAGGACAGGGACAGGGGATAATTCACCCCTCCACTTT. It specifies CASRTGTGDNSPLHF.